The 11 T cell receptor beta chains given below trace back to one sample, sequenced in a study of T cell repertoires in cytomegalovirus infection. TCRdb reanalysed the reads using MiXCR and keeps one entry per CDR3 protein. This table has some 480,000 distinct CDR3 sequences, around a third appearing once. Antigens of these TCRs are unknown. The input for sequencing was cultured PBMCs, taken from culture after CMV antigen stimulation. Receptor source: a human donor in good health (CMV status not recorded). Some clones in this sample may be carry-over from other donors' samples.

The chain joins TRBV24-1 to TRBJ2-3; maybe TRBD1 (5 bases). The CDR3 runs to 14 residues. CDR1 and CDR2 (germline): KGHDR, SFDVKD. Trimming left V 9 bases short and J 4 bases short, with 16 bases between. CDR3 region: CATAEIGAPDTQYF. CDR3 DNA: TGTGCCACCGCAGAAATTGGGGCCCCAGATACGCAGTATTTT.

This clonotype was seen ten or more times. CDR3 bases: TGTGCCAGCAGCTTAGGTGGGAGCGCAGATACGCAGTATTTT. This translates into CASSLGGSADTQYF. The chain links TRBV7-2 to TRBJ2-3; a possible D gene is TRBD2 (5 bases). Trimming stripped 1 base from V and 4 bases from J, with 9 bases between. This CDR3 is 14 amino acids long. CDR1 and CDR2 (germline): SGHTA, FQGNSA.

The chain links TRBV7-8 to TRBJ2-3; tentatively, D is TRBD1 (5 bases). V lost 3 bases and J 5 bases, leaving 18 bases between the germline ends. This CDR3 has 16 residues. Germline-derived CDR1 and CDR2 are SGHVS and FQNEAQ. CDR3 DNA: TGTGCCAGCAGCTTGGGCAGGGCCAATTTGAGAGATACGCAGTATTTT. Translation: CASSLGRANLRDTQYF.

Points on this clonotype: Lacking the conserved final phenylalanine or tryptophan, this CDR3 likely reflects a read error. No DNA is shown, since the ends of the CDR3 on it are uncertain; the CDR3 is the one TCRdb lists. V usage is TRBV7-3 and J usage is TRBJ1-1. From its first to its last residue, the CDR3 has 13 amino acids. Germline CDR1 SGHTA, CDR2 FQGTGA. The CDR3 reads CASSFRGLTEGFL.

In its sample, this clonotype was seen many times. J is TRBJ1-4 and V is TRBV4-3; D possibly corresponds to TRBD1 (5 bases). Germline V gene data show CDR1 as LGHNA and CDR2 as YSLEER. The V gene lost 5 bases and the J gene lost 0 bases, with 19 bases spanning the gap. The CDR3 is 18 residues long. The CDR3 sequence is CASSNRVDGAATNEKLFF. Written as DNA, the CDR3 is TGCGCCAGCAGCAACCGGGTGGATGGGGCAGCAACTAATGAAAAACTGTTTTTT.

This clonotype was detected a few times. One end of the junction varies from germline; a read error may be responsible. The chain couples TRBV29-1 to TRBJ1-3, with unresolved D. This CDR3 contains 14 residues. CDR1 SQVTM and CDR2 ANQGSEA come from the germline V gene. CDR3 loop: CSVEEDPLREWKDF. The CDR3 DNA follows: TGCAGCGTTGAAGAGGATCCACTGCGGGAGTGGAAAGATTTT. The full variable domain, completed using reference TRBV29-1 and TRBJ1-3, is SAVISQKPSRDICQRGTSLTIQCQVDSQVTMMFWYRQQPGQSLTLIATANQGSEATYESGFVIDKFPISRPNLTFSTLTVSNMSPEDSSIYLCSVEEDPLREWKDFGEGSWLTVV.

V gene TRBV27 combines with J gene TRBJ2-7; D is perhaps TRBD1 (6 bases). CDR3 size: 16 residues. Trimming took 4 bases from V and 5 from J, leaving 21 bases between them. Germline lookup yields CDR1 MNHEY and CDR2 SMNVEV (reference sequence). In DNA, the CDR3 is TGTGCCAGCAGTTCCTACTACAGGGCCCGGAAGGACGAGCAGTACTTC. Encoded protein: CASSSYYRARKDEQYF.

This clonotype was counted only a few times. This chain links TRBV25-1 with TRBJ2-3, with TRBD1 as a possible D gene (6 bases). The CDR3 is 14 amino acids. Germline assignment: CDR1 MGHDK and CDR2 SYGVNS. The germline V and J ends were trimmed by 1 base and 5 bases, with 10 bases remaining between them. In DNA, the CDR3 is TGTGCCAGCAGTGAATGGGCGACAGGAGATACGCAGTATTTT. Its protein is CASSEWATGDTQYF. Based on the CDR3 plus reference TRBV25-1 and TRBJ2-3, the full variable domain is EADIYQTPRYLVIGTGKKITLECSQTMGHDKMYWYQQDPGMELHLIHYSYGVNSTEKGDLSSESTVSRIRTEHFPLTLESARPSHTSQYLCASSEWATGDTQYFGPGTRLTVL.

V and J are TRBV4-3 and TRBJ2-1, with TRBD2 matching 11 bases. CDR3 size: 18 residues. V lost 0 bases and J lost 3; bases outside the gene matches: 7. CDR1 and CDR2 (germline): LGHNA, YSLEER. The CDR3 spells CASSQDSVAGGIYNEQFF. The CDR3 DNA reads TGCGCCAGCAGCCAAGATTCCGTAGCGGGAGGGATCTACAATGAGCAGTTCTTC.

The V and J genes are TRBV10-2 and TRBJ2-1, with TRBD2 as a possible D gene (6 bases). V was shortened by 5 bases and J by 4 bases, with 18 bases between the two germline ends. The germline V gene encodes CDR1 WSHSY and CDR2 SAAADI. The CDR3 sequence is 16 residues long. In nucleotides, the CDR3 is TGCGCCAGCAGTTCCACCGGGACTCCTGGTTACAATGAGCAGTTCTTC. This translates into CASSSTGTPGYNEQFF.

In its sample, this clonotype was seen a few times. No DNA is shown, since the ends of the CDR3 on it are uncertain; the CDR3 is the one TCRdb lists. This chain links TRBV7-2 with TRBJ2-3; no check of the table's D call, TRBD1, against the DNA was made. Germline loops: CDR1 SGHTA, CDR2 FQGNSA. The CDR3 spans 19 residues, counting both ends. CDR3: CASSLVLRALQGRADTQYF.